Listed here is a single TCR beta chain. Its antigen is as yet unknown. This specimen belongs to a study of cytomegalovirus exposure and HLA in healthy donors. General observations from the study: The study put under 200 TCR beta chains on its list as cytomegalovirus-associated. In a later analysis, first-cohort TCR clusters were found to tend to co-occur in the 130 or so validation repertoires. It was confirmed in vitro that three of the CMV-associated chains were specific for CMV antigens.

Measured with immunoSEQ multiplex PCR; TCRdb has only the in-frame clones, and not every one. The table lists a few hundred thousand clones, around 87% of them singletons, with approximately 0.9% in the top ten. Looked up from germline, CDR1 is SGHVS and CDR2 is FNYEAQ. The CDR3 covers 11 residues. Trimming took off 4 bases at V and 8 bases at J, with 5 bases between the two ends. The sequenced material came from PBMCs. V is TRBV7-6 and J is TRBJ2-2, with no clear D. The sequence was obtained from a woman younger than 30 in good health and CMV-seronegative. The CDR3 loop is CASSSYGELFF. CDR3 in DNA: TGTGCCAGCAGCTCGTATGGGGAGCTGTTTTTT.